A single sample gave rise to the 17 T cell receptor beta chains below, sequenced in a study of T-cell memory formation after mild COVID-19. TCRdb redid the calling of the 5' RACE reads with MiXCR, one entry per CDR3 protein. The sample gives under 300,000 distinct CDR3 sequences, around 15% of which show up once; approximately 3.4% is in the top ten. What was sequenced was PBMCs or a T cell subset sorted from them (not recorded which). The receptor source for this set is a man aged 18 to 35 who had mild COVID-19 (a few samples of this study predate the infection). Cell type and time point are not known.

This chain uses TRBV7-9 with TRBJ2-1; TRBD2 agrees at 9 bases. This CDR3 contains 17 residues. Per germline, CDR1 SEHNR and CDR2 FQNEAQ (reference sequence). The J segment lost 7 bases and the V segment lost 1 base, leaving 11 bases of the junction unmatched. The CDR3: CASSLGTRRGGPNEQFF. The CDR3 bases are TGTGCCAGCAGCTTAGGTACTAGGCGGGGGGGCCCAAATGAGCAGTTCTTC. The entire variable domain, with the rest obtained from reference TRBV7-9 and TRBJ2-1, is as follows: DTGVSQNPRHKITKRGQNVTFRCDPISEHNRLYWYRQTLGQGPEFLTYFQNEAQLEKSRLLSDRFSAERPKGSFSTLEIQRTEQGDSAMYLCASSLGTRRGGPNEQFFGPGTRLTVL.

This clonotype was recorded a few times. This chain links TRBV7-2 with TRBJ2-7; no clear D. The germline V and J ends were trimmed by 5 bases and 0 bases, with 8 bases remaining between them. This CDR3 is built from 13 residues. The germline V gene has CDR1 SGHTA and CDR2 FQGNSA. The chain's CDR3 is CASSPDSSYEQYF. The DNA for the CDR3 is TGTGCCAGCAGCCCTGATAGCTCCTACGAGCAGTACTTC.

This clonotype was picked up a small number of times. The chain has TRBV5-1 and TRBJ2-7; the match to TRBD1 covers 10 bases. V gave up 4 bases and J gave up 4 bases; unmatched junction bases: 8. The CDR3 spans 15 residues. Germline V gene data show CDR1 as SGHRS and CDR2 as YFSETQ. The CDR3 bases are TGCGCCAGCAGCGTGGTCGGGACAGGGGAGTACGAGCAGTACTTC. This sequence encodes CASSVVGTGEYEQYF. The full variable domain, completed using reference TRBV5-1 and TRBJ2-7, is KAGVTQTPRYLIKTRGQQVTLSCSPISGHRSVSWYQQTPGQGLQFLFEYFSETQRNKGNFPGRFSGRQFSNSRSEMNVSTLELGDSALYLCASSVVGTGEYEQYFGPGTRLTVT.

This clonotype has more than one count but fewer than ten. This sequence joins TRBV2 and TRBJ2-7, with D tentatively TRBD1 (6 bases). This CDR3 comprises 12 residues. Germline V lookup: CDR1 SNHLY, CDR2 FYNNEI. Trimming pared 5 bases from V and 4 bases from J, leaving 9 bases between. The CDR3, as DNA: TGTGCCAGCAGTAGACAGGCGTACGAGCAGTACGTC. Translating gives CASSRQAYEQYV.

This clonotype came up a few times. The V gene is TRBV10-3, the J gene TRBJ2-5, with D unclear. The length of the CDR3 is 11 residues. V lost 2 bases and J lost 5, with 3 bases in between. Germline CDR1 ENHRY, CDR2 SYGVKD. In DNA, the CDR3 is TGTGCCATCAGTGAGCGGGAGACCCAGTACTTC. It is translated as CAISERETQYF.

This clonotype was detected only a few times. The chain links TRBV5-6 to TRBJ1-1; TRBD1 matches 7 bases. This CDR3 spans 15 amino acids. V lost 3 bases, J lost 5 bases, and 10 bases stayed unmatched. Germline CDR1 SGHDT, CDR2 YYEEEE. CDR3 bases: TGTGCCAGCAGCTCAGGACTACAGGGGCGGACTGAAGCTTTCTTT. Its protein product is CASSSGLQGRTEAFF.

This chain connects TRBV19 to TRBJ1-4; D is possibly TRBD1 (5 bases). V lost 8 bases, J lost 7 bases, and 26 bases lay in between. The CDR3 is made up of 17 amino acids. Germline V lookup: CDR1 LNHDA, CDR2 SQIVND (reference sequence). In DNA form, the CDR3 reads TGTGCCAGTCACAAAAGGGCAGGGCGAAGTCCCGGTGAAAAACTGTTTTTT. This gives the protein CASHKRAGRSPGEKLFF.

The rearrangement joins TRBV7-2 to TRBJ2-7; no definite D call. CDR3 size: 15 residues. Between the trimmed V and J ends, which lost 1 base and 4 bases, there was a span of 14 bases. Germline lookup yields CDR1 SGHTA and CDR2 FQGNSA. The CDR3 loop reads CASSLVPVGPYEQYV. Written as DNA, the CDR3 is TGTGCCAGCAGCTTAGTACCCGTCGGCCCTTACGAGCAGTACGTC.

This sequence joins TRBV3-1 and TRBJ2-5; D unclear. Germline CDR1 is LGHDT and CDR2 is YNNKEL (reference sequence). Trimming shortened V by 0 bases and J by 6 bases, and 5 bases separated the two germline ends. There are 12 residues in the CDR3. The CDR3 bases are TGTGCCAGCAGCCAAGATCGACAGACCCAGTACTTC. Translation: CASSQDRQTQYF.

This clonotype was seen only a few times. The rearrangement uses TRBV7-2 and TRBJ2-5; D may be TRBD1 (7 bases). The CDR3 consists of 15 residues. Trimming cost V 2 bases and J 5 bases, with 15 bases left between them. CDR1 and CDR2 from the germline V gene are SGHTA and FQGNSA. DNA for the CDR3: TGTGCCAGCAGCTTACGCAGGGGGGTCGCTGAGACCCAGTACTTC. Translated: CASSLRRGVAETQYF. Full variable domain (rest looked up from reference TRBV7-2 and TRBJ2-5): GAGVSQSPSNKVTEKGKDVELRCDPISGHTALYWYRQSLGQGLEFLIYFQGNSAPDKSGLPSDRFSAERTGGSVSTLTIQRTQQEDSAVYLCASSLRRGVAETQYFGPGTRLLVL.

In this sample, this clonotype turned up a few times. The CDR3 DNA reads TGTGCCAGCAAAGATAACTATGGCTACACCTTC. Translated, it gives CASKDNYGYTF. The chain combines TRBV7-9 with TRBJ1-2; D uncertain. The CDR3 loop spans 11 amino acids. V lost 7 bases and J 1 base, leaving 4 bases between the germline ends. CDR1 and CDR2 from the germline V gene are SEHNR and FQNEAQ (reference sequence).

This chain links TRBV6-6 with TRBJ1-2, with D possibly being TRBD1 (6 bases). V was cut by 0 bases and J by 7 bases, with 12 bases left in between. CDR3 size: 14 residues. Germline lookup yields CDR1 MNHNY and CDR2 SVGAGI (reference sequence). CDR3 sequence: CASSYSGGQRGYTF. As DNA, the CDR3 is TGTGCCAGCAGTTACTCGGGGGGGCAGCGTGGCTACACCTTC.

The chain joins TRBV7-9 to TRBJ2-3, with D maybe TRBD2 (7 bases). CDR3 size: 14 residues. Trimming removed 3 bases at V and 4 bases at J, with 11 bases between. The germline V gene has CDR1 SEHNR and CDR2 FQNEAQ (reference sequence). Written as DNA, the CDR3 is TGTGCCAGCAGCTTGGGCGGGGGCTCAGATACGCAGTATTTT. Protein product: CASSLGGGSDTQYF.

V is TRBV7-9 and J is TRBJ1-1; D is unclear. Germline V CDR1 and CDR2: SEHNR, FQNEAQ (reference sequence). Trimming took off 1 base at V and 1 base at J, with 16 bases between the two ends. The CDR3 contains 17 residues. This chain's CDR3 is CASSLGIGSGSNTEAFF. The DNA for the CDR3 is TGTGCCAGCAGCTTAGGAATTGGGTCAGGCTCGAACACTGAAGCTTTCTTT.

A few counts support this clonotype. The V and J genes are TRBV15 and TRBJ2-7; TRBD1 matches 11 bases. CDR1 and CDR2 from the germline V gene are LNHNV and YYDKDF (reference sequence). V lost 3 bases to trimming and J lost 4 bases; unmatched junction nucleotides: 5. This CDR3 is 15 amino acids long. The DNA of the CDR3 is TGTGCCACCAGCAGGGCCGGGACAGGGGGTTACGAGCAGTACGTC. Protein product: CATSRAGTGGYEQYV.

This rearrangement joins TRBV20-1 to TRBJ2-5, with 13 nucleotides matching TRBD2. This CDR3 contains 14 residues. V lost 6 bases, J lost 1 base, and 2 bases stayed unmatched. Germline assignment: CDR1 DFQATT and CDR2 SNEGSKA (reference sequence). The CDR3 here is CSARTSGGQETQYF. The CDR3 DNA sequence: TGCAGTGCCCGGACTAGCGGGGGCCAAGAGACCCAGTACTTC.

This clonotype occurred many times. The chain uses TRBV2 and TRBJ2-2; possible D gene TRBD1, 5 bases. V lost 6 bases and J lost 0, with 8 bases in between. This CDR3 has 14 residues. The germline CDR1 and CDR2 sequences are SNHLY and FYNNEI. In nucleotides, the CDR3 is TGTGCCAGCAGCAGGACATCGAACACCGGGGAGCTGTTTTTT. This translates into CASSRTSNTGELFF.